This TCR beta chain was identified during a study of blood T cell repertoires in COVID-19. Study details: COVID-19 samples, acute and convalescent, were from the United States, Italy and Spain.

V lost 5 bases and J lost 5; bases outside the gene matches: 5. The CDR3 contains 15 residues. Germline V gene lookup returns CDR1 SGHTA and CDR2 FQGNSA. Enrolled through a virtual design, the participants were between roughly 18 and 100 years of age and came from around 25 US areas. Cohort placement rested on clinical history that participants reported themselves. Each exposed participant met a COVID-19 case in the 2 weeks preceding study entry. Generated by immunoSEQ multiplex PCR, the TCRdb table keeps only in-frame clones and is missing some. The repertoire has 320,000 or so clones, roughly 85% of them found once; the top ten carry 1.9%.

The chain uses TRBV7-2 and TRBJ2-4; 11 bases agree with TRBD2. The sample consisted of PBMCs or T cells enriched from blood (not recorded which). This sequence was found in a woman aged 25 to 39 who had been exposed to COVID-19. The CDR3 loop reads CASSTTSGDQNIQYF. Here the CDR3 DNA reads TGTGCCAGCAGCACGACTAGCGGGGATCAAAACATTCAGTACTTC.